This is a list of T cell receptor beta chains from one sample in a study of T cell clones after liver transplantation. Produced via immunoSEQ multiplex PCR; TCRdb's table is partial and in-frame only. The table lists roughly 100,000 clones, approximately 79% of them singletons. Sample: CD4+ T cells from blood, taken approximately 45 months after liver transplant. These receptors were taken from a human patient who received a liver transplant. Some of the T cells might come from the graft donor. The CDR3 runs from the conserved cysteine through the conserved F or W. Fields, in order: D gene, V gene, J gene, clone size, CDR3 DNA, CDR3 protein. A D gene is named only where the DNA matches it firmly. Part of the rows lack a size; the others show once, few, many or a class for expanded clones.

>-|TRBV11-2|TRBJ1-5|-
TGTGCCAGCAGCCCCGGACATTTTAGCAATCAGCCCCAGCATTTT
CASSPGHFSNQPQHF
>TRBD2|TRBV11-2|TRBJ2-5|-
TGTGCCAGCAGGTTGACTAGCGGGGGATTAGAGACCCAGTACTTC
CASRLTSGGLETQYF
>TRBD1|TRBV19|TRBJ1-3|few
TGTGCCAGTAGTCGACAGGGTATCGGTGGAAACACCATATATTTT
CASSRQGIGGNTIYF
>TRBD2|TRBV9|TRBJ2-2|few
TGTGCCAGCACCGAAGCGGGGTCGAACACCGGGGAGCTGTTTTTT
CASTEAGSNTGELFF
>-|TRBV7-9|TRBJ1-1|-
TGTGCCAGCAGCTATTCAGGACTGAACACTGAAGCTTTCTTT
CASSYSGLNTEAFF
>TRBD1|TRBV19|TRBJ1-5|-
TGTGCCAGTAGTACAGGGGGCAGCAATCAGCCCCAGCATTTT
CASSTGGSNQPQHF
>-|TRBV27|TRBJ2-6|once
TGTGCCAGCAGTTTATGGGGCGCTGGGGCCAACGTCCTGACTTTC
CASSLWGAGANVLTF
>-|TRBV5-4|TRBJ1-3|-
TGTGCCAGCAGCTTGCCCGGGAGGGCTGGAAACACCATATATTTT
CASSLPGRAGNTIYF
>-|TRBV4-3|TRBJ1-1|few
TGCGCCAGCAGCCCCCGCCGGGGTTTAGAAGCTTTCTTT
CASSPRRGLEAFF
>-|TRBV5-3|TRBJ2-6|-
TGTGCCAGCCAGCTTTCGTCAGGTACCTCTGGGGCCAACGTCCTGACTTTC
CASQLSSGTSGANVLTF
>TRBD2|TRBV7-2|TRBJ2-5|-
TGTGCCAGCAGCTTAGTTCCTAGCGGGGGGGCCAGGGAGACCCAGTACTTC
CASSLVPSGGARETQYF
>TRBD1|TRBV5-1|TRBJ2-2|-
TGCGCCAGCAGCTTGGCAGGGGGCGGCACCGGGGAGCTGTTTTTT
CASSLAGGGTGELFF
>TRBD2|TRBV7-9|TRBJ2-5|few
TGTGCCAGCAGCCCCACCTTGGGCGGGGGTCGTTTGACCCAGTACTTC
CASSPTLGGGRLTQYF
>-|TRBV28|TRBJ1-4|-
TGTGCCAGCAGACTCACGGGCGGAAAACTGTTTTTT
CASRLTGGKLFF
>-|TRBV7-9|TRBJ2-7|-
TGTGCCAGCAGCCACCCTCGCACGGGCCTTGTCTCCTACGAGCAGTACTTC
CASSHPRTGLVSYEQYF
>TRBD2|TRBV11-2|TRBJ2-1|-
TGTGCCAGCAGCTTAGGGCGAGCGGGGATATACAATGAGCAGTTCTTC
CASSLGRAGIYNEQFF
>-|TRBV15|TRBJ1-2|once
TGTGCCACCAGCAGAGATTCTCGGCAGGGCGTACACTATGGCTACACCTTC
CATSRDSRQGVHYGYTF
>TRBD1|TRBV18|TRBJ2-7|-
TGTGCCAGCTCACAGCTCGGACAGGGAGGAGAGCAGTACTTC
CASSQLGQGGEQYF
>-|TRBV2|TRBJ2-7|-
TGTGCCAGCAACGATCAGGGACCCCCCGGACACTACGAGCAGTACTTC
CASNDQGPPGHYEQYF
>-|TRBV19|TRBJ1-5|-
TGTGCCAGTAGTATAGCAGAGCGGGCAGGTAATCAGCCCCAGCATTTT
CASSIAERAGNQPQHF
>-|TRBV5-1|TRBJ2-2|-
TGCGCCAGCACATTCTCTCCCGGGACGTCCGCCGGGGAGCTGTTTTTT
CASTFSPGTSAGELFF
>TRBD2|TRBV19|TRBJ2-2|-
TGTGCCAGTAGTATTCGGGGACTAGCGTCGGTCGGGGAGCTGTTTTTT
CASSIRGLASVGELFF
>TRBD2|TRBV5-6|TRBJ2-5|-
TGTGCCAGCAGCCCGCGACTAGCGGGGGGCCGCCAAGAGACCCAGTACTTC
CASSPRLAGGRQETQYF
>-|TRBV7-3|TRBJ1-2|-
TGTGCCAGCAGCTTACGGGATTACGATGGCTACACCTTC
CASSLRDYDGYTF
>TRBD1|TRBV9|TRBJ1-1|once
TGTGCCAGCAGCGTAGGTTCAGGACAGGGGTCTTTGAACACTGAAGCTTTCTTT
CASSVGSGQGSLNTEAFF
>-|TRBV4-3|TRBJ1-3|-
TGCGCCAGCAGCCAAGATACCTTACCGCCGGGGAACACCATATATTTT
CASSQDTLPPGNTIYF
>TRBD1|TRBV14|TRBJ2-1|-
TGTGCCAGCAGCCTTCCGGGGCAGGGGGCGAGGAGTGAGCAGTTCTTC
CASSLPGQGARSEQFF
>-|TRBV6-5|TRBJ2-7|-
TGTGCCAGCAGTTACTCGGTCCTCCTCCACGAGCAGTACTTC
CASSYSVLLHEQYF
>TRBD2|TRBV4-1|TRBJ2-3|-
TGCGCCAGCAGCCAAGCGGATCTAGCGGGAGAGTTCTTAGGAGATACGCAGTATTTT
CASSQADLAGEFLGDTQYF
>-|TRBV29-1|TRBJ1-1|-
TGCAGCGTTGAGGCAGGCGGTGGCACTGAAGCTTTCTTT
CSVEAGGGTEAFF
>TRBD2|TRBV9|TRBJ2-7|-
TGTGCCAGCAGCTCGACTAGCGGGGTCTACGAGCAGTACTTC
CASSSTSGVYEQYF
>-|TRBV25-1|TRBJ2-3|-
TGTGCCAGCAGTGGCGGCTGGGCAGATACGCAGTATTTT
CASSGGWADTQYF
>-|TRBV11-1|TRBJ2-1|few
TGTGCCAGCAGCCCATTTAAGGGTCAATCAGGGAATGAGCAGTTCTTC
CASSPFKGQSGNEQFF
>-|TRBV15|TRBJ2-3|-
TGTGCCACCAGCAGAGAGCGGAGGGGTCCCCGGGGAGATACGCAGTATTTT
CATSRERRGPRGDTQYF
>-|TRBV6-5|TRBJ2-7|once
TGTGCCAGCAGCGTTTTAGACGAGCAGTACTTC
CASSVLDEQYF
>TRBD1|TRBV11-2|TRBJ1-1|few
TGTGCCAGCAGCTTCTGGACAGGGGGTACTGAAGCTTTCTTT
CASSFWTGGTEAFF
>TRBD2|TRBV29-1|TRBJ2-1|-
TGCAGCGCCGGGGCAGCGGGGGGGTCCTACAATGAGCAGTTCTTC
CSAGAAGGSYNEQFF
>-|TRBV6-1|TRBJ1-4|-
TGTGCCAGCAGTCCCAGACAGGACCGGACCGAAAAACTGTTTTTT
CASSPRQDRTEKLFF
>-|TRBV5-4|TRBJ2-5|-
TGTGCCAGCAGCACATCCGGGGCCCCTACTGAGCAGTACTTC
CASSTSGAPTEQYF
>-|TRBV19|TRBJ2-1|many
TGTGCCAGTAGTATTGTTCAGGGGCCGTACAATGAGCAGTTCTTC
CASSIVQGPYNEQFF
>TRBD1|TRBV5-1|TRBJ1-4|-
TGCGCCAGCAGCTTGACCAACACAGGGGTAGAACTGTTTTTT
CASSLTNTGVELFF
>-|TRBV14|TRBJ2-7|once
TGTGCCAGCAGCCCCTTGGAGGGAGTCTACGAGCAGTACTTC
CASSPLEGVYEQYF